The rows below give T cell receptor beta chains drawn from one sample of a study of early T cells in non-severe SARS-CoV-2 infection. TCRdb called the 5' RACE reads again in MiXCR, with one record for every CDR3 protein. The table has around 70,000 distinct CDR3 sequences, 8% to 9.5% seen once. The sample comprised whole blood. These receptors were obtained from an adult who was a healthcare worker with PCR-confirmed SARS-CoV-2 infection or an uninfected control (not recorded which). CDR3s include the opening cysteine and the closing phenylalanine or tryptophan. A D gene is named only where the DNA matches it firmly. Rows give clone size only sometimes, using once, few, many, or a class for an expanded clone.

d_gene,v_gene,j_gene,abundance,len,CDR3aa,CDR3nt
.,TRBV18,TRBJ1-3,.,15,CASSPPVSPGNTIYF,TGTGCCAGCTCACCTCCCGTTTCTCCTGGAAACACCATATATTTT
TRBD1,TRBV18,TRBJ1-2,.,14,CASSPGQGGYGYTF,TGTGCCAGCTCCCCCGGACAGGGCGGCTATGGCTACACCTTC
TRBD2,TRBV9,TRBJ2-1,few,17,CASSVVAASGRVNEQFF,TGTGCCAGCAGCGTAGTGGCGGCTAGCGGGAGGGTTAATGAGCAGTTCTTC
.,TRBV24-1,TRBJ2-7,many,16,CATSTGVGRFNYEQYF,TGTGCCACCTCAACTGGGGTCGGGAGATTCAACTACGAGCAGTACTTC
TRBD1,TRBV10-3,TRBJ2-3,.,14,CAISPGQDTDTQYF,TGTGCCATCAGCCCTGGACAGGACACAGATACGCAGTATTTT
.,TRBV11-2,TRBJ2-3,medium-sized,14,CASSGPGGTDTQYF,TGTGCCAGCAGCGGGCCGGGGGGCACAGATACGCAGTATTTT
TRBD1,TRBV28,TRBJ1-5,few,15,CASIKQGFSNQPQHF,TGTGCCAGCATCAAACAGGGGTTTAGCAATCAGCCCCAGCATTTT
.,TRBV29-1,TRBJ2-2,many,13,CSATGTGAGELFF,TGCAGCGCCACTGGCACGGGGGCCGGGGAGCTGTTTTTT
TRBD2,TRBV5-4,TRBJ2-1,few,14,CASSSGREVDEQFF,TGTGCCAGCAGCTCGGGGCGGGAGGTCGATGAGCAGTTCTTC
.,TRBV6-1,TRBJ2-7,many,15,CASSGETGSSYEQYF,TGTGCCAGCAGTGGTGAGACAGGTAGCTCCTACGAGCAGTACTTC
.,TRBV7-2,TRBJ2-1,.,16,CASSNGSQRSYNEQFF,TGTGCCAGCAGTAACGGGAGTCAGAGGTCCTACAATGAGCAGTTCTTC
.,TRBV6-2/TRBV6-3,TRBJ2-1,few,17,CASSKITGLLSYNEQFF,TGTGCCAGCAGTAAAATTACGGGACTCCTCTCCTACAATGAGCAGTTCTTC
.,TRBV20-1,TRBJ2-2,many,13,CSARTELTGELFF,TGCAGTGCTCGGACAGAGCTCACCGGGGAGCTGTTTTTT
TRBD1,TRBV7-2,TRBJ1-1,.,15,CASSLQGQGNTEAFF,TGTGCCAGCAGCTTACAGGGACAGGGGAACACTGAAGCTTTCTTT
.,TRBV7-2,TRBJ1-3,few,12,CASSLPGNTIYF,TGTGCCAGCAGCTTACCCGGAAACACCATATATTTT
TRBD2,TRBV9,TRBJ2-1,few,15,CASSVESSGEGEQFF,TGTGCCAGCAGCGTAGAGTCTAGCGGAGAAGGTGAGCAGTTCTTC
TRBD2,TRBV7-2,TRBJ2-7,.,15,CASSLGTSAAYEQYF,TGTGCCAGCAGCTTAGGAACTAGCGCAGCCTACGAGCAGTACTTC
.,TRBV12-3/TRBV12-4,TRBJ1-1,.,14,CASSLRTKNTEALF,TGTGCCAGCAGTTTGCGGACTAAGAACACTGAAGCTTTATTT
TRBD2,TRBV11-2,TRBJ2-1,many,18,CASSTGTSGQLSYNEQFF,TGTGCCAGCAGCACGGGGACTAGCGGGCAACTCTCCTACAATGAGCAGTTCTTC
.,TRBV5-1,TRBJ2-4,many,14,CASSLTGRGNIQYF,TGCGCCAGCAGCTTGACAGGGAGGGGAAACATTCAGTACTTC
TRBD2,TRBV10-3,TRBJ2-5,.,13,CAISLTSEETQYF,TGTGCCATCAGCTTGACTAGCGAAGAGACCCAGTACTTC
.,TRBV12-3/TRBV12-4,TRBJ1-1,few,15,CASSFTTGGNTEAFF,TGTGCCAGCAGTTTTACGACAGGTGGGAACACTGAAGCTTTCTTT
TRBD2,TRBV27,TRBJ2-1,few,16,CASRSKGTSVYNEQFF,TGTGCCAGCAGATCGAAGGGCACTAGCGTCTACAATGAGCAGTTCTTC
.,TRBV18,TRBJ1-5,.,15,CASSPPSGSNQPQHF,TGTGCCAGCTCACCACCCTCCGGTAGCAATCAGCCCCAGCATTTT
.,TRBV20-1,TRBJ2-2,many,11,CSAIGPGELFF,TGCAGTGCTATCGGGCCCGGGGAGCTGTTTTTT
.,TRBV5-1,TRBJ1-2,many,14,CASSLESPNYGYTF,TGCGCCAGCAGCTTGGAGTCCCCTAACTATGGCTACACCTTC
TRBD1,TRBV3-1,TRBJ2-2,.,17,CASSQDPGGAGTGELFF,TGTGCCAGCAGCCAAGATCCAGGGGGCGCGGGCACCGGGGAGCTGTTTTTT
.,TRBV5-1,TRBJ1-4,few,16,CASSPLEVRGGEKLFF,TGCGCCAGCAGCCCGCTCGAGGTTCGGGGCGGAGAAAAACTGTTTTTT
.,TRBV5-1,TRBJ2-3,many,15,CASSLLAESTDTQYF,TGCGCCAGCAGCTTGTTGGCGGAAAGCACAGATACGCAGTATTTT
.,TRBV4-3,TRBJ2-7,few,15,CASSQGGGVFYEQYF,TGCGCCAGCAGCCAAGGTGGCGGGGTATTCTACGAGCAGTACTTC
.,TRBV6-1,TRBJ1-2,many,12,CASGVAGYGYTF,TGTGCCAGCGGTGTAGCAGGCTATGGCTACACCTTC
TRBD1,TRBV7-9,TRBJ2-3,once,13,CASEGQGRDTQYF,TGTGCCAGCGAGGGACAGGGGCGGGATACGCAGTATTTT
.,TRBV11-2,TRBJ2-7,.,15,CASSLARTASYEQYF,TGTGCCAGCAGCTTAGCCCGGACGGCCTCCTACGAGCAGTACTTC
TRBD1,TRBV7-9,TRBJ2-7,.,15,CASSTGQGARYEQYF,TGTGCCAGCAGCACCGGACAGGGGGCTAGGTACGAGCAGTACTTC
.,TRBV5-1,TRBJ2-1,.,15,CASSLWRSSYNEQFF,TGCGCCAGCAGCTTGTGGCGAAGCTCCTACAATGAGCAGTTCTTC
TRBD2,TRBV20-1,TRBJ2-1,few,15,CSAPGTSANYNEQFF,TGCAGTGCTCCGGGGACTAGCGCTAACTACAATGAGCAGTTCTTC
.,TRBV29-1,TRBJ2-5,few,13,CSVDHGAEETQYF,TGCAGCGTTGATCATGGGGCCGAGGAGACCCAGTACTTC
TRBD2,TRBV7-2,TRBJ2-5,.,17,CASSLASSGRGDETQYF,TGTGCCAGCAGCTTAGCTTCTAGCGGGAGAGGTGATGAGACCCAGTACTTC
TRBD2,TRBV5-1,TRBJ2-3,.,15,CASTLAGIFTDTQYF,TGCGCCAGCACACTAGCGGGAATATTCACAGATACGCAGTATTTT
.,TRBV10-1,TRBJ2-5,few,13,CASSIRGKETQYF,TGCGCCAGCAGCATAAGGGGGAAAGAGACCCAGTACTTC
.,TRBV28,TRBJ1-5,.,15,CASSPGTPSNQPQHF,TGTGCCAGCAGCCCCGGCACACCTAGCAATCAGCCCCAGCATTTT
.,TRBV7-2,TRBJ2-7,.,16,CASSLRRGGGRYEQYF,TGTGCCAGCAGCTTACGTCGGGGTGGTGGACGCTACGAGCAGTACTTC
.,TRBV30,TRBJ2-1,.,11,CAWRVVNEQFF,TGTGCCTGGAGGGTAGTTAATGAGCAGTTCTTC
TRBD2,TRBV3-1,TRBJ2-1,many,15,CASSQAGVAGLKQFF,TGTGCCAGCAGCCAAGCAGGAGTAGCGGGATTAAAGCAGTTCTTC
.,TRBV16,TRBJ1-6,.,19,CASSQVRASLDSYNSPLHF,TGTGCCAGCAGCCAGGTCCGCGCCTCTCTCGACTCCTATAATTCACCCCTCCACTTT
.,TRBV5-5,TRBJ1-5,.,15,CASSTLGASNQPQHF,TGTGCCAGCAGCACTCTAGGGGCGAGCAATCAGCCCCAGCATTTT
.,TRBV7-2,TRBJ2-1,many,16,CASSLAGDHSYNEQFF,TGTGCCAGCAGCTTAGCGGGAGATCACTCCTACAATGAGCAGTTCTTC
.,TRBV7-9,TRBJ2-5,many,12,CASSRMWQTQYF,TGTGCCAGCAGTCGTATGTGGCAGACCCAGTACTTC
TRBD2,TRBV7-3,TRBJ2-3,many,17,CASSPGTSGRDGDTQYF,TGTGCCAGCAGCCCCGGGACTAGCGGGAGAGATGGAGATACGCAGTATTTT
.,TRBV19,TRBJ2-7,.,14,CASSTTGATYEQYF,TGTGCCAGTAGTACGACAGGTGCCACCTACGAGCAGTACTTC
.,TRBV7-9,TRBJ2-1,few,14,CASSSAGGYNEQFF,TGTGCCAGCAGCTCTGCTGGGGGCTACAATGAGCAGTTCTTC
TRBD2,TRBV28,TRBJ2-7,few,20,CASSFTLAGMSLQGSYKQYF,TGTGCCAGCAGTTTTACACTAGCGGGGATGTCCTTACAGGGTAGCTATAAGCAGTACTTC
TRBD1,TRBV5-1,TRBJ2-3,.,14,CASSGTAFTDTQYF,TGCGCCAGCAGCGGGACAGCATTCACAGATACGCAGTATTTT
.,TRBV6-5,TRBJ1-2,few,14,CASSYGVVGYGYTF,TGTGCCAGCAGTTACGGGGTGGTCGGCTATGGCTACACCTTC